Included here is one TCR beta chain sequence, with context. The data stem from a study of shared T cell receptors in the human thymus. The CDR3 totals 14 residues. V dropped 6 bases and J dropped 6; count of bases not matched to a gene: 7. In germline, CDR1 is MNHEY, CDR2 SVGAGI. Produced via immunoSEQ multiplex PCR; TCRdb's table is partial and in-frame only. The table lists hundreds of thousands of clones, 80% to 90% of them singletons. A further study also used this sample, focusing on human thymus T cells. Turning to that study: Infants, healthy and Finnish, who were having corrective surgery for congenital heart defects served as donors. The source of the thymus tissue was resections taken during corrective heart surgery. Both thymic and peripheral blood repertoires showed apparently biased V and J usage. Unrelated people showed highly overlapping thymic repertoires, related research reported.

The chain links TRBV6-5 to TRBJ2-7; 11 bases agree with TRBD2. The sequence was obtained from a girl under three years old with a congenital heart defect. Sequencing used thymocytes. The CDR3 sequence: CASSPAGLAAEQYF. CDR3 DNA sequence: TGTGCCAGCAGCCCTGCGGGACTAGCGGCCGAGCAGTACTTC.